This T cell receptor (beta chain) originates from a study of shared clonotypes between healthy human individuals. The V gene's germline CDR1 is ENHRY and CDR2 SYGVKD. The CDR3 loop spans 12 amino acids. Between the trimmed V and J ends, which lost 8 bases and 1 base, there was a span of 8 bases. The repertoire was sequenced with immunoSEQ multiplex PCR; TCRdb's copy has only in-frame clones and lacks some. The table has under 850,000 clones, 55% to 80% seen once; the top ten hold under 2%. The source is a woman under 40 in good health. Material for sequencing was memory CD4+ T cells sorted from blood. Subset indicated: CD45RA-negative fraction. The rearrangement uses TRBV10-3 and TRBJ1-1; weak D call: TRBD1 (5 bases). The CDR3 here is CAISGGNTEAFF. As DNA, the CDR3 is TGTGCCATCTCCGGGGGGAACACTGAAGCTTTCTTT.